This TCR beta chain comes out of a study of cytomegalovirus exposure and HLA in healthy donors. About the research overall: An analysis done earlier identified roughly 120 million unique TCR beta sequences from about 179 million T cells. Overall study results and limits: Analyses of presence and absence presupposed an approximately uniform sequencing depth across donors.

PCR employed 60 Vbeta and 13 Jbeta primers. The repertoire was sequenced with immunoSEQ multiplex PCR; TCRdb's copy has only in-frame clones and lacks some. The sample carries approximately 150,000 clones, 65% to 80% recorded once. A remark on this clone: Its antigen is currently unknown.

This CDR3 has 14 residues. Germline lookup yields CDR1 KGHSH and CDR2 LQKENI. With V trimmed by 3 bases and J by 6 bases, 6 bases remained unmatched. The sequence was obtained from a male donor in good health and CMV-seronegative. Specimen: PBMCs. The J gene is TRBJ1-1, the V gene TRBV18; 8 nucleotides agree with TRBD1. The chain's CDR3 is CASSPGTGIAEAFF. The CDR3, as DNA: TGTGCCAGCTCACCCGGGACAGGCATCGCTGAAGCTTTCTTT.